The 14 T cell receptor beta chains listed next were all sequenced from one sample in a study of T cells in localized non-small cell lung cancer. Measured with immunoSEQ multiplex PCR; TCRdb has only the in-frame clones, and not every one. This sample has fewer than 20,000 clones, with approximately 82% found just once. The sample here was peripheral blood, taken before any cancer treatment. These receptors came from a male donor older than 55 with stage III lung adenocarcinoma.

This chain links TRBV2 with TRBJ1-4, with D hard to call. The CDR3 sequence is 10 residues long. From germline, CDR1 is SNHLY and CDR2 FYNNEI. Trimming cost V 8 bases and J 10 bases, with 8 bases left between them. The CDR3 DNA reads as TGTGCCAGCGGTATAGGAAAACTGTTTTTT. It is translated as CASGIGKLFF.

This clone was counted only a few times. The J gene is TRBJ1-3, the V gene TRBV7-3; D may be TRBD1 (5 bases). V lost 4 bases, J lost 3 bases, and 10 bases lay in between. Germline V gene lookup returns CDR1 SGHTA and CDR2 FQGTGA. The CDR3 length is 14 residues. The CDR3 region is CASSSWDVGNTIYF. For the CDR3, the DNA is TGTGCCAGCAGCTCTTGGGACGTTGGAAACACCATATATTTT.

This sequence joins TRBV25-1 and TRBJ1-4; 9 bases fit TRBD1. The CDR3 is 15 residues long. The V gene end was trimmed by 2 bases and the J gene end by 8 bases; junction bases not matched to a gene: 6. CDR1 and CDR2 from the germline V gene are MGHDK and SYGVNS. For the CDR3, the DNA is TGTGCCAGCAGTGAACCCGGGACAGGGCGAGAAAAACTGTTTTTT. As protein: CASSEPGTGREKLFF.

This chain uses TRBV4-1 with TRBJ1-2; TRBD1 aligns across 10 bases. This CDR3 is 15 amino acids long. Trimming at V came to 3 bases and at J to 8 bases, leaving 9 bases not matched to a gene. Looked up from germline, CDR1 is MGHRA and CDR2 is YSYEKL. The CDR3 spells CASSQGDRGTEGYTF. CDR3 in DNA: TGCGCCAGCAGCCAGGGGGACAGGGGAACAGAAGGCTACACCTTC.

This chain connects TRBV5-6 to TRBJ1-5, with a weak D call TRBD1 (5 bases). The CDR3 is made up of 14 amino acids. Germline loops: CDR1 SGHDT, CDR2 YYEEEE. The V and J ends lost 4 bases and 3 bases respectively, with 11 bases between them. For the CDR3, the DNA is TGTGCCAGCAGCCCCTCAGGGTTCAATCAGCCCCAGCATTTT. Encoded protein: CASSPSGFNQPQHF.

This clone was picked up one time. The CDR3 protein is CASSVVAGPSGANVLTF. The CDR3 nucleotides are TGTGCCAGCAGCGTAGTAGCGGGGCCCTCAGGGGCCAACGTCCTGACTTTC. The gene calls are TRBV9 and TRBJ2-6; 8 bases are a match to TRBD2. The CDR3 extends over 17 amino acids. Germline CDR1 and CDR2: SGDLS and YYNGEE. Germline trimming cut 0 bases from V and 4 bases from J; bases unmatched to any gene: 6.

The chain employs TRBV6-1 and TRBJ2-7, with unresolved D. CDR1 is MNHNS and CDR2 is SASEGT in the germline V gene. V gave up 0 bases and J gave up 2 bases, with 8 bases separating them. CDR3 length equals 14 residues. The CDR3 region is CASSEALMTYEQYF. DNA for the CDR3: TGTGCCAGCAGTGAAGCGCTCATGACCTACGAGCAGTACTTC.

The chain carries TRBV19 and TRBJ2-5; perhaps D is TRBD1 or TRBD2 (7 bases each). V lost 4 bases to trimming and J lost 0 bases, with 12 bases between them. The CDR3 sequence is 15 residues long. From germline, CDR1 is LNHDA and CDR2 SQIVND (reference sequence). The CDR3 region is CASSKPGGDQETQYF. The CDR3 region has the DNA TGTGCCAGTAGTAAACCAGGGGGGGACCAAGAGACCCAGTACTTC.

The chain combines TRBV4-1 with TRBJ2-3, with 9 bases lining up with TRBD2. CDR3 length equals 16 residues. CDR1 is MGHRA, CDR2 YSYEKL, per germline. V shed 4 bases, J shed 2 bases, and the junction held 7 bases outside the gene matches. CDR3 sequence reads: CASSPTPGLATDTQYF. The CDR3 DNA is TGCGCCAGCAGCCCCACTCCGGGACTAGCCACAGATACGCAGTATTTT.

On this clone itself: The final CDR3 position lacks the conserved phenylalanine or tryptophan, pointing to a likely read error. No DNA is shown, since the ends of the CDR3 on it are uncertain; the CDR3 is the one TCRdb lists. The chain has TRBV20-1 and TRBJ2-4; TRBD2 reflects the table's D call only, with no check against the DNA. Termini included, the CDR3 measures 10 amino acids. Germline V gene data show CDR1 as DFQATT and CDR2 as SNEGSKA (reference sequence). Here the CDR3 reads CSAHDGLYSG.

Only one count was recorded for this clone. The chain couples TRBV18 to TRBJ2-1, with no clear D. The CDR3 covers 15 residues. CDR1 is KGHSH and CDR2 is LQKENI in the germline V gene. V dropped 2 bases and J dropped 7 bases, with 15 bases sitting between them. CDR3 loop: CASSPTSRYGNEQFF. The DNA of the CDR3 is TGTGCCAGCTCACCAACGTCCCGCTATGGGAATGAGCAGTTCTTC.

This chain connects TRBV19 to TRBJ2-6; D might be TRBD1 or TRBD2, each matching 5 bases. Trimming took 3 bases from V and 2 from J, leaving 23 bases between them. In germline, CDR1 is LNHDA, CDR2 SQIVND (reference sequence). The CDR3 sequence is 20 residues long. CDR3 nucleotide sequence: TGTGCCAGTAGTATGGTTGGGACCCGGGCCCCGGGTGCTGGGGCCAACGTCCTGACTTTC. This codes for CASSMVGTRAPGAGANVLTF.

This chain joins TRBV13 and TRBJ2-5; TRBD1 matches 9 bases. J gave up 3 bases and V 5 bases, and 4 bases lay outside the gene matches. The V gene's germline CDR1 is PRHDT and CDR2 FYEKMQ (reference sequence). This CDR3 has 14 amino acids. The CDR3 sequence is CASSLRTGEETQYF. CDR3 in DNA: TGTGCCAGCAGCCTGCGGACAGGGGAAGAGACCCAGTACTTC.

The gene calls are TRBV5-1 and TRBJ2-3; 7 nucleotides match TRBD2. Germline trimming cut 3 bases from V and 3 bases from J; bases unmatched to any gene: 10. Per germline, CDR1 SGHRS and CDR2 YFSETQ. The CDR3 runs to 16 residues. The CDR3 loop reads CASSSPSGGRTDTQYF. The CDR3 bases are TGCGCCAGCAGCTCTCCCTCGGGGGGAAGGACAGATACGCAGTATTTT.